This TCR beta chain originates from a study of identical twins. Germline loops: CDR1 SGHAT, CDR2 FQDESV (reference sequence). The CDR3 covers 13 residues. With 4 bases removed from V and 4 bases from J, the gap between germline ends came to 10 bases. TCRdb passed the 5' RACE reads through MiXCR, listing each CDR3 protein once. The sample holds around 300,000 distinct CDR3 sequences, about 8.3% seen once. The same sample was also used in a study of yellow fever vaccine responses in identical twins.

Sequences were obtained from memory (CD45RO+) T cells sorted from blood. This sequence originates from a woman between 18 and 29 years old in good health. The chain uses TRBV11-1 and TRBJ2-5; D is unclear. DNA of the CDR3: TGTGCCAGCAGCTCAGATACCACAGAGACCCAGTACTTC. Amino acids: CASSSDTTETQYF.